This T cell receptor (beta chain) stems from a study of CD8+ T cells in alopecia areata. About this clone itself: Its target is not known.

Investigators sorted PBMCs to obtain both CD4+ and CD8+ T cells. Extracted RNA was reverse transcribed, and the resulting cDNA served as sequencing template. The repertoire was sequenced with immunoSEQ multiplex PCR; TCRdb's copy has only in-frame clones and lacks some. The data hold more than 95,000 clones, with around 50% observed a single time. Study-level points and caveats: Compared with mice, patients displayed less clear TCR sharing, possibly for HLA-related reasons. Lesional scalp, especially alopecia totalis/universalis, showed higher clonality than normal scalp. Normal skin's resident alphabeta T cells are also sequenced in scalp samples.

Germline CDR1 is LGHNA and CDR2 is YSLEER. The CDR3 sequence is 18 residues long. Between the trimmed V and J ends, which lost 4 bases and 0 bases, there was a span of 19 bases. The sequenced material came from CD4+ T cells sorted from blood. V is TRBV4-3 and J is TRBJ1-3; D is undetermined. This clonotype originated in a human donor in good health. The CDR3 region has the DNA TGCGCCAGCAGCCCAGCGTACGGCCAGGCGATCTCTGGAAACACCATATATTTT. It specifies CASSPAYGQAISGNTIYF.